A single sample is the source of the 6 T cell receptor beta chains below, sequenced in a study of blood T cell repertoires in COVID-19. TCRdb's table, derived via immunoSEQ multiplex PCR, lists solely in-frame clones and lacks some. The sample holds 150,000 to 200,000 clones, 82% seen once. Specimen: peripheral blood. Receptors originate from an elderly woman with active or convalescent COVID-19.

The chain recombines TRBV19 with TRBJ1-2; 7 nucleotides align to TRBD1. V dropped 5 bases and J dropped 4; count of bases not matched to a gene: 7. This CDR3 contains 14 residues. Germline V gene sequence: CDR1 LNHDA, CDR2 SQIVND (reference sequence). CDR3 in DNA: TGTGCCAGTAGTTTGGGACAGTATCTCTATGGCTACACCTTC. Amino acids: CASSLGQYLYGYTF.

This clone was recorded a few times. This rearrangement joins TRBV12-3 or TRBV12-4 to TRBJ2-1; unclear D gene. There are 13 residues in the CDR3. Deletions cut 5 bases from V and 9 bases from J, with 14 bases between. The CDR3: CASSRRLRSEQFF. The CDR3 nucleotides are TGTGCCAGCAGTCGCCGACTGCGTAGTGAGCAGTTCTTC.

This chain connects TRBV6-5 to TRBJ2-7; 10 positions agree with TRBD2. Germline lookup yields CDR1 MNHEY and CDR2 SVGAGI. The CDR3 extends over 14 amino acids. The V segment lost 4 bases and the J segment 4 bases; nucleotides outside the gene matches: 4. CDR3 in amino acids: CASSFQREGYEQYF. CDR3 sequence (DNA): TGTGCCAGCAGTTTCCAGCGGGAGGGGTACGAGCAGTACTTC.

The chain joins TRBV4-1 to TRBJ2-3; the match to TRBD2 covers 7 bases. This CDR3 is 17 amino acids long. V was clipped by 0 bases and J by 4 bases; unmatched bases: 10. The germline V gene encodes CDR1 MGHRA and CDR2 YSYEKL. The CDR3 region is CASSQDGRTGGADTQYF. The CDR3 region has the DNA TGCGCCAGCAGCCAAGATGGTCGAACGGGAGGAGCAGATACGCAGTATTTT.

This rearrangement joins TRBV19 to TRBJ1-5; D perhaps matches TRBD1 (5 bases). Germline values: CDR1 LNHDA, CDR2 SQIVND (reference sequence). The CDR3 covers 15 residues. Trimming removed 6 bases at V and 1 base at J, with 13 bases between. In nucleotides, the CDR3 is TGTGCCAGTAGCGAGAAACAGGCAAGCAATCAGCCCCAGCATTTT. Protein product: CASSEKQASNQPQHF.

V usage is TRBV5-1 and J usage is TRBJ2-1; 12 nucleotides align to TRBD2. The junction had 11 bases not matched to a gene; V was cut back by 0 bases and J by 7 bases. The CDR3 loop spans 18 amino acids. Germline V CDR1 and CDR2: SGHRS, YFSETQ. CDR3 DNA sequence: TGCGCCAGCAGCTTGGGGGCCGGTACCGGACTAGCGGGGAATGAGCAGTTCTTC. Translation gives CASSLGAGTGLAGNEQFF.